This T cell receptor beta chain was obtained from a study of early T cells in non-severe SARS-CoV-2 infection. At the level of the study: Unsorted whole-blood RNA was sequenced in bulk, leaving chains unpaired. Study-level results: Anti-spike CD8 responses were favored by VDJdb matching, which missed private and CD4 specificities.

The sample holds many counts of this clonotype. Its specificity is unknown. CDR3 length equals 15 residues. Germline trimming cut 6 bases from V and 7 bases from J; bases unmatched to any gene: 12. Germline V gene lookup returns CDR1 MNHEY and CDR2 SMNVEV (reference sequence). As part of library construction, unique molecular identifiers were attached to individual cDNA molecules. TCRdb reprocessed the 5' RACE reads with MiXCR, giving one entry per CDR3 protein. The repertoire includes around 84,000 distinct CDR3 sequences, under 15% of them detected once, and 6% to 7.5% sits in the top ten. The sequencing sample was made of whole blood. The chain is built from TRBV27 and TRBJ2-1, with 7 positions matching TRBD2. This receptor was taken from an adult who was a healthcare worker with PCR-confirmed SARS-CoV-2 infection or an uninfected control (not recorded which). CDR3 protein: CASSPRGGTANEQFF. The CDR3 nucleotides read TGTGCCAGCAGCCCAAGGGGAGGGACTGCGAATGAGCAGTTCTTC.